The entry that follows covers one TCR beta chain sequence. Its antigen is unknown. The data were obtained in a study of cytomegalovirus exposure and HLA in healthy donors. Using immunoSEQ multiplex PCR, the repertoire was profiled, and TCRdb retains in-frame clones only, with some absent. Of around 150,000 clones in the sample, about 96% are singletons; the top ten hold 0.8% to 1%. General observations from the study: It was reported that the classifier diagnosed cytomegalovirus status with high specificity and sensitivity in both the original and validation cohorts.

The sequenced sample was PBMCs. The sequence came from a young woman in good health and CMV-seronegative.

Here the CDR3 DNA reads TGCGCCAGCAGCCAGGCCACAGGGGACGGCTACACCTTC. It translates to CASSQATGDGYTF. The chain joins TRBV4-1 to TRBJ1-2; 7 bases agree with TRBD1. This CDR3 contains 13 residues. Unmatched junction bases numbered 6, after V lost 3 bases and J lost 8 bases. From germline, CDR1 is MGHRA and CDR2 YSYEKL.